This TCR beta chain was sequenced for a study of T cell responses to AZD1222 COVID-19 vaccine. This clone is a singleton in its sample. The antigen remains unidentified. Overall study results and limits: Close to half of spike-specific TCRs reportedly recognize unmutated variant regions. Clonal diversity was possibly underestimated; the donors were predominantly white British and more often female.

V was shortened by 6 bases and J by 9 bases, with 12 bases between the two germline ends. The V gene's germline CDR1 is MNHEY and CDR2 SMNVEV (reference sequence). The CDR3 length is 12 residues. Assay: immunoSEQ multiplex PCR; the TCRdb copy retains only in-frame clones and omits some. Among some 190,000 clones listed, around 94% were seen once. Source: peripheral blood, taken 28 days after the second dose of the MenACWY control vaccine. The chain employs TRBV27 and TRBJ2-1, with D perhaps TRBD2 (5 bases). This sequence was found in an adult who received the MenACWY meningococcal vaccine as a control. The CDR3 nucleotides are TGTGCCAGCAGCCCAAGCGGAGTTGAGCAGTTCTTC. Encoded protein: CASSPSGVEQFF.